The clone carrying this TCR beta chain was seen once. Its antigen is unidentified. A read error is likely, as this CDR3 ends without the conserved phenylalanine or tryptophan. General study points: Greatest tumor Treg TCR overlap was with tumor naive CD4+ cells.

Constant-region reverse primers amplified full-length variable regions, followed by semi-nested Nested Universal Primer A PCR. TCRdb re-called the 5' RACE reads through MiXCR, storing one row per CDR3 protein. The table has about 7,000 distinct CDR3 sequences, about 47% seen once. The germline V gene has CDR1 SGHRS and CDR2 YFSETQ. The CDR3 covers 13 residues. V gave up 4 bases and J gave up 7 bases, with 14 bases separating them. The chain employs TRBV5-1 and TRBJ2-5, with D unclear. This sequence originates from a female donor with breast cancer. The sequenced material came from naive CD4+ T cells sorted from a lymph node. Subset described: naive CD4+ T cells, CD4+CD45RA+CD25-. CDR3 nucleotide sequence: TGCGCCAGCAGCCCCGACTCGTGGGGGACCCAGTACTCC. Its translation: CASSPDSWGTQYS.